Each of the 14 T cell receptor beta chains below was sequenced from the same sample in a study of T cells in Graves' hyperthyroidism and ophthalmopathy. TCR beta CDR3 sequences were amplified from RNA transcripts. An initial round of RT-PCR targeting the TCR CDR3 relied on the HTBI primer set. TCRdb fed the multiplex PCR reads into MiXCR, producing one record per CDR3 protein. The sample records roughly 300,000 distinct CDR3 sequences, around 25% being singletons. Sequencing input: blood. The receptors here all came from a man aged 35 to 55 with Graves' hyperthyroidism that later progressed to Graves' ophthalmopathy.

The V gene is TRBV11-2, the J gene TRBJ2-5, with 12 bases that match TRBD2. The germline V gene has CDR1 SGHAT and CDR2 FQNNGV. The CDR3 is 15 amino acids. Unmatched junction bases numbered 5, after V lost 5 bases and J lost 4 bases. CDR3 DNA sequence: TGTGCCAGCAGCCGTGGACTAGCGGGACCAGAGACCCAGTACTTC. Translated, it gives CASSRGLAGPETQYF.

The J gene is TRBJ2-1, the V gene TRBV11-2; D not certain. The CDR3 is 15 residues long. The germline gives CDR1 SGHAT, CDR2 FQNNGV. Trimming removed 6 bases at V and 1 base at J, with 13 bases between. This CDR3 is CASRELDGSYNEQFF. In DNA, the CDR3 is TGTGCCAGCAGGGAGCTAGATGGTTCCTACAATGAGCAGTTCTTC.

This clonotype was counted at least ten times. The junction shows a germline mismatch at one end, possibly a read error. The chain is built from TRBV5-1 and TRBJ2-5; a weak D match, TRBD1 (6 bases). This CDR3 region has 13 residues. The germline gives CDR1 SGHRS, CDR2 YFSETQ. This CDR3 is CASSWDIQETQYF. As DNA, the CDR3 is TGTGCCAGCAGCTGGGACATCCAAGAGACCCAGTACTTC.

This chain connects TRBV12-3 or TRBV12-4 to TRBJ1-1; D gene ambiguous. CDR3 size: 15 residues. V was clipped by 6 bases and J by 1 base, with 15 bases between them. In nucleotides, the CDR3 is TGTGCCAGCAGGCACGGAGGAAAGACGAACACTGAAGCTTTCTTT. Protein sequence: CASRHGGKTNTEAFF.

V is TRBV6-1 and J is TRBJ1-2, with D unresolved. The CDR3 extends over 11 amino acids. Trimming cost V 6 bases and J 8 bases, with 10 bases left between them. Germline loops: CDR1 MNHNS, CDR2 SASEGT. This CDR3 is CASRGGEGYTF. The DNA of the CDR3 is TGTGCCAGCAGGGGTGGAGAAGGCTACACCTTC.

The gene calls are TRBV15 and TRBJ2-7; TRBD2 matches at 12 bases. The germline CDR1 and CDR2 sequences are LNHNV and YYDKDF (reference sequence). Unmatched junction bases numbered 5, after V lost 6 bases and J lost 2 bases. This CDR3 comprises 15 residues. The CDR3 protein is CATRTTSGSAYEQYF. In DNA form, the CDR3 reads TGTGCCACCAGGACGACTAGCGGGAGTGCCTACGAGCAGTACTTC.

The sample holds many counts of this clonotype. Here the CDR3 reads CSVDTGTGGPYEQYF. The CDR3, as DNA: TGCAGCGTCGACACCGGGACAGGGGGCCCGTACGAGCAGTACTTC. This chain connects TRBV29-1 to TRBJ2-7, with TRBD1 identical over 12 bases. The CDR3 totals 15 residues. V was pared by 6 bases and J by 4 bases, with 10 bases of the junction left unmatched. CDR1 and CDR2 (germline): SQVTM, ANQGSEA.

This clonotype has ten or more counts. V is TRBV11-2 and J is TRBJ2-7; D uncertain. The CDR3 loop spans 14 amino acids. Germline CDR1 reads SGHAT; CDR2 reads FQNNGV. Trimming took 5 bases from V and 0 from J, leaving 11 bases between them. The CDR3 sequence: CASSPGDFSYEQYF. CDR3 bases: TGTGCCAGCAGCCCCGGAGATTTCTCCTACGAGCAGTACTTC. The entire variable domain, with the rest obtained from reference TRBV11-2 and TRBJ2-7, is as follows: EAGVAQSPRYKIIEKRQSVAFWCNPISGHATLYWYQQILGQGPKLLIQFQNNGVVDDSQLPKDRFSAERLKGVDSTLKIQPAKLEDSAVYLCASSPGDFSYEQYFGPGTRLTVT.

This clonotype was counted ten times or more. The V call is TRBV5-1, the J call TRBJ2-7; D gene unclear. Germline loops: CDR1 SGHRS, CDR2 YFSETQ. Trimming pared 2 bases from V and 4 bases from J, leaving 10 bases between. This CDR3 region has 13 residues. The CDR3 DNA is TGCGCCAGCAGCTTACGCCTTGCGTACGAGCAGTACTTC. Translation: CASSLRLAYEQYF.

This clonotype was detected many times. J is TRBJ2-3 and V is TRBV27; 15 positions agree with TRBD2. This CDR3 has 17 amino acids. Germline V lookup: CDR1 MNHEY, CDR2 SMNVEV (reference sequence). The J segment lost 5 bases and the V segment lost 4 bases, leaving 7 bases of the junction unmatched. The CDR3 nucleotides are TGTGCCAGCAGTTCCCGGACTAGCGGGAGGGGGGGAGATACGCAGTATTTT. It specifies CASSSRTSGRGGDTQYF.

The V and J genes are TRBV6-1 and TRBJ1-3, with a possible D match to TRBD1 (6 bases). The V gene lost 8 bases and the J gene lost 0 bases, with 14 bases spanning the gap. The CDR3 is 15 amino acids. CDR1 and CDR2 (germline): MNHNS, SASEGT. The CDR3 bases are TGTGCCAGCTGGGGGCGGGGAAACTCTGGAAACACCATATATTTT. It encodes CASWGRGNSGNTIYF.

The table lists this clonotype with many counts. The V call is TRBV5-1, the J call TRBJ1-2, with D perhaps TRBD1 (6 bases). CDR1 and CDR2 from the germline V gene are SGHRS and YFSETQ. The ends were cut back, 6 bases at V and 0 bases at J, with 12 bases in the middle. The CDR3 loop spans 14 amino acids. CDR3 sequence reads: CASNADSANYGYTF. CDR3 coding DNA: TGCGCCAGCAACGCGGACAGTGCTAACTATGGCTACACCTTC.

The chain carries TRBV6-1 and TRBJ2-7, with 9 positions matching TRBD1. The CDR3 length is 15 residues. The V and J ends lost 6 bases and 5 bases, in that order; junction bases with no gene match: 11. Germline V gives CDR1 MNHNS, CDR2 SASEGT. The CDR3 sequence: CASSAGTGRSHEQYF. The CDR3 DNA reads TGTGCCAGCAGCGCCGGGACAGGGAGGTCCCACGAGCAGTACTTC.

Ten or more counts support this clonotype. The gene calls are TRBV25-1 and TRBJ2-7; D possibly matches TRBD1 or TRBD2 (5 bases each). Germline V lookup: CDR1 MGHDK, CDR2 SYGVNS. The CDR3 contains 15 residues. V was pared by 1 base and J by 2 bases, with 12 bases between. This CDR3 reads CASSEWGTGTYEQYF. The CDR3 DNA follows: TGTGCCAGCAGTGAATGGGGGACGGGAACCTACGAGCAGTACTTC.